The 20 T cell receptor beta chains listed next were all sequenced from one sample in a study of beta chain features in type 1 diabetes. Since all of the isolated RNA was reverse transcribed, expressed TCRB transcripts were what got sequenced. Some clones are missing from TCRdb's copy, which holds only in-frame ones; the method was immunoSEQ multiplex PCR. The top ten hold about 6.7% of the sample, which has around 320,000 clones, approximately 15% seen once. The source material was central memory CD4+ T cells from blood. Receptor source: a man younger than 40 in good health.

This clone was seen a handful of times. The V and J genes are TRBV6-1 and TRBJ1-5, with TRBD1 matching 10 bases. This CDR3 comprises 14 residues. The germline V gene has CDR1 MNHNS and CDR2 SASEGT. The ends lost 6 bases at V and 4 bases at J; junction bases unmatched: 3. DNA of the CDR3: TGTGCCAGCAGAGGGACAGGGGAGAATCAGCCCCAGCATTTT. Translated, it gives CASRGTGENQPQHF.

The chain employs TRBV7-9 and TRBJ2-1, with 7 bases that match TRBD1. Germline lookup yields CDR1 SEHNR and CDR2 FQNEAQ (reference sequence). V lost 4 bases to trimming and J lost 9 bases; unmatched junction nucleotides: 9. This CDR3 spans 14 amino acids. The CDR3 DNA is TGTGCCAGCAGCTCGGGACAGCGGAGCAGTGAGCAGTTCTTC. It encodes CASSSGQRSSEQFF. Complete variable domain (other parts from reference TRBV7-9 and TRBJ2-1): DTGVSQNPRHKITKRGQNVTFRCDPISEHNRLYWYRQTLGQGPEFLTYFQNEAQLEKSRLLSDRFSAERPKGSFSTLEIQRTEQGDSAMYLCASSSGQRSSEQFFGPGTRLTVL.

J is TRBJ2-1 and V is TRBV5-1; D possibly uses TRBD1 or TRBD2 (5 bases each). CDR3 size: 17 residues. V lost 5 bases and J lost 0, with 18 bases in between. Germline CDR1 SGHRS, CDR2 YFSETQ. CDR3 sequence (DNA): TGCGCCAGCAGACGGGATAGGGCAGACAGCTCCTACAATGAGCAGTTCTTC. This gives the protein CASRRDRADSSYNEQFF.

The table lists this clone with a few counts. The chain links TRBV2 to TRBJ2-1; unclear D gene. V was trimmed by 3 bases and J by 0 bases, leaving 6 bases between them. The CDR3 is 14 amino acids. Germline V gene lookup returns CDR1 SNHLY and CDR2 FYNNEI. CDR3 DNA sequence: TGTGCCAGCAGTGATGATAGCTCCTACAATGAGCAGTTCTTC. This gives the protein CASSDDSSYNEQFF.

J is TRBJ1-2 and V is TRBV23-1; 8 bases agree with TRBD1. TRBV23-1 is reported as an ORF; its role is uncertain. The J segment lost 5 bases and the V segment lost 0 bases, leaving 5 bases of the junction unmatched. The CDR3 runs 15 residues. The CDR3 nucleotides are TGCGCCAGCAGTCAATCAAATGGACAGGGTTATGGCTACACCTTC. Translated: CASSQSNGQGYGYTF.

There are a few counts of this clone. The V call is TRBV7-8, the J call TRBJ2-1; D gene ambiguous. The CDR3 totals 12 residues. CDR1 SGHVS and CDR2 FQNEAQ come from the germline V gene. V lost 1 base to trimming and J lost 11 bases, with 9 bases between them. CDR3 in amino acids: CASSLVLRQQFF. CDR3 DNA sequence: TGTGCCAGCAGCTTAGTGCTCAGACAGCAGTTCTTC.

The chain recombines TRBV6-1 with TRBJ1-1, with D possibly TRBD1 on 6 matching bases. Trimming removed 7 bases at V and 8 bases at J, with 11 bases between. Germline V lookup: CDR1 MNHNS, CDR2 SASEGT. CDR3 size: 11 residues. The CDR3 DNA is TGTGCCAGCATTCGGGGGGCGGAAGCTTTCTTT. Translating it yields CASIRGAEAFF.

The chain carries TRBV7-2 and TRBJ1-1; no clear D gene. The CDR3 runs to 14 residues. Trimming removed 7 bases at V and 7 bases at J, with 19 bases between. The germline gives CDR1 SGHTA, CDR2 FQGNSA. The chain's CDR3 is CASNPTGPTGEAFF. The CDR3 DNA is TGTGCCAGCAACCCTACCGGGCCGACGGGTGAAGCTTTCTTT.

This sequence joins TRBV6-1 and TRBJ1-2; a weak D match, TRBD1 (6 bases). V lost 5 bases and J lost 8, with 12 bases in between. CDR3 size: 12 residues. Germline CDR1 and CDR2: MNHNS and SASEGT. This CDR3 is CASSKTGSGYTF. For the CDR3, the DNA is TGTGCCAGCAGTAAGACAGGCTCAGGCTACACCTTC.

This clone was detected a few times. CDR3 protein: CSVGLVGNYGYTF. The CDR3 region has the DNA TGCAGCGTTGGCCTTGTTGGGAACTATGGCTACACCTTC. The chain recombines TRBV29-1 with TRBJ1-2; D not certain. V was trimmed by 4 bases and J by 2 bases, leaving 11 bases between them. The CDR3 covers 13 residues. CDR1 is SQVTM, CDR2 ANQGSEA, per germline.

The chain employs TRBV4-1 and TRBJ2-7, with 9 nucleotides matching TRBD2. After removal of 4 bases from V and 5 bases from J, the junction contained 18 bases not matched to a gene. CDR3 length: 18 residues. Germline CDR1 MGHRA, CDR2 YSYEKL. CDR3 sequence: CASSPLGLAGTSGNEQYF. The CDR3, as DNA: TGCGCCAGCAGCCCCTTGGGGCTAGCGGGGACTTCTGGGAACGAGCAGTACTTC.

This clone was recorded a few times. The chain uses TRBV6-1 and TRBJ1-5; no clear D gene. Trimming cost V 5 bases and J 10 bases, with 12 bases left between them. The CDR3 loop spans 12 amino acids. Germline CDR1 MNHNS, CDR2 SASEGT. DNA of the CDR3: TGTGCCAGCAGTCATACGGCTTTCCCCCAGCATTTT. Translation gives CASSHTAFPQHF.

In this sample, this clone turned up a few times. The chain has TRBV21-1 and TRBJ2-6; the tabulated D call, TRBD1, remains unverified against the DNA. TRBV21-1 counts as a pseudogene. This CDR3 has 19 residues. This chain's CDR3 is CASNAQQGQGLSGANVLTF. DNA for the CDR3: TGTGCCAGCAACGCCCAACAGGGCCAAGGGCTCTCTGGGGCCAACGTCCTGACTTTC.

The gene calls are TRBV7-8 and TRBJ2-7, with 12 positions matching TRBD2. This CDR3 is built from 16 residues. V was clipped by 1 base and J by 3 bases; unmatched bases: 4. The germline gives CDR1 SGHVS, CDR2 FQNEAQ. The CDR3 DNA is TGTGCCAGCAGCTTAGTGGCTAGCGGGAGGGACTACGAGCAGTACGTC. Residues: CASSLVASGRDYEQYV.

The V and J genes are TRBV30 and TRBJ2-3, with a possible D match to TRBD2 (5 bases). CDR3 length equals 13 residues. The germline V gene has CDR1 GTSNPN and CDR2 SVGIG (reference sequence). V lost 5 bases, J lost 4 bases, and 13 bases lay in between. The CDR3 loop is CAWAGVPADTQYF. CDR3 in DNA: TGTGCCTGGGCCGGGGTTCCGGCAGATACGCAGTATTTT.

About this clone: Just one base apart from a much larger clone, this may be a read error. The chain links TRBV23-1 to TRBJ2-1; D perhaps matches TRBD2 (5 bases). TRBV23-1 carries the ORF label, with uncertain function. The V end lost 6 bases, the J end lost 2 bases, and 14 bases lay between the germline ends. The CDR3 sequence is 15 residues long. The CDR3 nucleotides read TGCGCCAGCAGCCAAGTAGGACTCCCCTACAATGAGCAGTTCTTC. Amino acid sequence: CASSQVGLPYNEQFF.

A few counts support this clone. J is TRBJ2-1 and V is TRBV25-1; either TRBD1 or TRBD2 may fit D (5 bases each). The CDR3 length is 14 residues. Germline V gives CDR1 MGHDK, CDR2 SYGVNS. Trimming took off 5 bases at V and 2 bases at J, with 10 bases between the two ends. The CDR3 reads CASSLGETYNEQFF. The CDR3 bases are TGTGCCAGCAGTCTGGGGGAAACCTACAATGAGCAGTTCTTC. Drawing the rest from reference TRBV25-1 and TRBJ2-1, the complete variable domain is EADIYQTPRYLVIGTGKKITLECSQTMGHDKMYWYQQDPGMELHLIHYSYGVNSTEKGDLSSESTVSRIRTEHFPLTLESARPSHTSQYLCASSLGETYNEQFFGPGTRLTVL.

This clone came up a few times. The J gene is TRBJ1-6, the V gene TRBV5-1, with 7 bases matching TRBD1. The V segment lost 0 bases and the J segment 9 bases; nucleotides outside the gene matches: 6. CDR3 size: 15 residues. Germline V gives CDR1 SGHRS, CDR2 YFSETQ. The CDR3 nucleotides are TGCGCCAGCAGCTTGGAAGTCCACAGGGGTTCACCCCTCCACTTT. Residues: CASSLEVHRGSPLHF.

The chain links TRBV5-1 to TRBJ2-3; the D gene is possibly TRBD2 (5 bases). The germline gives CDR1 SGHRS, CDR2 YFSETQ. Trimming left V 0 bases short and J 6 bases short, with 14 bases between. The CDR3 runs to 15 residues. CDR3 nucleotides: TGCGCCAGCAGCTTGGGGGGAGCCTGGAGTGATACGCAGTATTTT. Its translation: CASSLGGAWSDTQYF.

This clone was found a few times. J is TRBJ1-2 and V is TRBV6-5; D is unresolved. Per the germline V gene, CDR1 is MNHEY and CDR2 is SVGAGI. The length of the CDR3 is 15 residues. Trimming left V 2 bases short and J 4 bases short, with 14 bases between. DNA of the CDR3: TGTGCCAGCAGTTACGCCCCGGGCAGCGGCTATGGCTACACCTTC. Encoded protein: CASSYAPGSGYGYTF.